This TCR beta chain was obtained from a study of blood T cell repertoires in COVID-19. Study overall: The origin of the acute and convalescent COVID-19 samples was the United States, Italy and Spain. T cells, B-cell-depleted T cells, or PBMCs provided the cDNA or gDNA that served as material.

In the original workflow: Reference gene primer amplification yielded estimated nucleated cell counts. Here immunoSEQ multiplex PCR was the method, and the copy in TCRdb shows in-frame clones only, minus some. V and J calls plus clone size are reproduced from that table; the DNA served to infer D and trimming. The sample has over 60,000 clones; around nine tenths are singletons. Germline loops: CDR1 SEHNR, CDR2 FQNEAQ (reference sequence). Trimming stripped 0 bases from V and 7 bases from J, with 10 bases between. The CDR3 sequence is 13 residues long. The receptor was derived from a man in his 70s with active or convalescent COVID-19. The specimen was peripheral blood. The chain uses TRBV7-9 and TRBJ2-7; tentative D call: TRBD2 (5 bases). CDR3 sequence (DNA): TGTGCCAGCAGCTTAGCGGGGAGTGGTGAGCAGTACTTC. Translated, it gives CASSLAGSGEQYF. The entire variable domain, with the rest obtained from reference TRBV7-9 and TRBJ2-7, is as follows: DTGVSQNPRHKITKRGQNVTFRCDPISEHNRLYWYRQTLGQGPEFLTYFQNEAQLEKSRLLSDRFSAERPKGSFSTLEIQRTEQGDSAMYLCASSLAGSGEQYFGPGTRLTVT.